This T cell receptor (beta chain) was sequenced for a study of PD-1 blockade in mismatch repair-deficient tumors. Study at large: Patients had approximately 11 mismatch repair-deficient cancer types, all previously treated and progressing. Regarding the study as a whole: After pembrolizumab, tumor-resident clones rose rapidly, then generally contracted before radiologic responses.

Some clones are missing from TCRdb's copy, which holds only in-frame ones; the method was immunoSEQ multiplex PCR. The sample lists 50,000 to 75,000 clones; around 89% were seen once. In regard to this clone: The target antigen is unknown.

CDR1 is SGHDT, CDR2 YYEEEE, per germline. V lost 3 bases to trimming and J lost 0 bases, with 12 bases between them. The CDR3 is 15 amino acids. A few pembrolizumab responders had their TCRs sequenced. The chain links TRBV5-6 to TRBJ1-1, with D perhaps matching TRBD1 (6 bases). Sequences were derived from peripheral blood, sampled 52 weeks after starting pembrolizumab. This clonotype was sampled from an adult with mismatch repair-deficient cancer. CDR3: CASSSMTGVNTEAFF. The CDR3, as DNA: TGTGCCAGCAGCTCTATGACAGGAGTGAACACTGAAGCTTTCTTT.